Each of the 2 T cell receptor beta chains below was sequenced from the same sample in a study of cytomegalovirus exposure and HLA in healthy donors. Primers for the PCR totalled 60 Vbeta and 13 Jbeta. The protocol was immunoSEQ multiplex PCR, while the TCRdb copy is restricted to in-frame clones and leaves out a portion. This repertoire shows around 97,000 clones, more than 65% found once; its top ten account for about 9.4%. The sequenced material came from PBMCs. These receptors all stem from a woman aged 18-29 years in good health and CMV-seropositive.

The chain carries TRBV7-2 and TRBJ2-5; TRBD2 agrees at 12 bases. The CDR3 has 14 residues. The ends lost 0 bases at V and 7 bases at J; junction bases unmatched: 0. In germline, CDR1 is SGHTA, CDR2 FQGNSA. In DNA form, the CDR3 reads TGTGCCAGCAGCTTAGCGACTAGCGGGAGGACCCAGTACTTC. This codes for CASSLATSGRTQYF.

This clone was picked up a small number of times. CDR3 DNA: TGTGCCAGCAGCAAACTAGCGGGAGGGGGGGAGACCCAGTACTTC. It translates to CASSKLAGGGETQYF. The chain combines TRBV7-9 with TRBJ2-5; TRBD2 matches 13 bases. The length of the CDR3 is 15 residues. The trim removed 5 bases at V and 5 bases at J, leaving 5 bases unmatched. The germline V gene has CDR1 SEHNR and CDR2 FQNEAQ (reference sequence).